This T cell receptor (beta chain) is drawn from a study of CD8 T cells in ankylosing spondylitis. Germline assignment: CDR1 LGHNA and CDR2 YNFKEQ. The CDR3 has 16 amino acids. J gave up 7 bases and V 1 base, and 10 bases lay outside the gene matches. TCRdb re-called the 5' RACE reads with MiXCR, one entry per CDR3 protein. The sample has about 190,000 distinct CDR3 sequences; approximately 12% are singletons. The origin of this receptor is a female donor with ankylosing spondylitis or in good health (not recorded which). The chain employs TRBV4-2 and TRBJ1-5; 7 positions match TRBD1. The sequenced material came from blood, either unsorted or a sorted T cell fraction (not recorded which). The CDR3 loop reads CASSQGADRVGQPQHF. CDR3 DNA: TGTGCCAGCAGCCAAGGTGCAGACAGGGTAGGGCAGCCCCAGCATTTT.